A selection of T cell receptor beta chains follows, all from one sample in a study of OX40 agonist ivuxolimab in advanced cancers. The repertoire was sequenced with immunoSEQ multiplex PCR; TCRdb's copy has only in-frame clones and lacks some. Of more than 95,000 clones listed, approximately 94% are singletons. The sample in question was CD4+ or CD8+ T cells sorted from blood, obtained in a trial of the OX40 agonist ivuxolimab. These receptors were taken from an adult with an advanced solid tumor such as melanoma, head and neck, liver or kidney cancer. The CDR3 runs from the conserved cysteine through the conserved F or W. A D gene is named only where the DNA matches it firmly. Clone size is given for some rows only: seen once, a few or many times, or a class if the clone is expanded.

cdr3_aa: CASSQGNDRSQYF
cdr3_nt: TGCGCCAGCAGCCAGGGAAACGACAGGTCCCAGTACTTC
d_call: NA
cdr3_length: 13
j_call: TRBJ2-5
clone_size: NA
v_call: TRBV4-3

cdr3_aa: CASSLTPGSVSLYEQYF
cdr3_nt: TGTGCCAGCAGCCTCACCCCGGGGTCGGTCTCCCTATACGAGCAGTACTTC
d_call: NA
cdr3_length: 17
j_call: TRBJ2-7
clone_size: NA
v_call: TRBV11-2

cdr3_aa: CASSPPGQPYEQYF
cdr3_nt: TGTGCCAGCAGCCCGCCGGGACAACCCTACGAGCAGTACTTC
d_call: NA
cdr3_length: 14
j_call: TRBJ2-7
clone_size: NA
v_call: TRBV9

cdr3_aa: CASSFSGRGYNQPQHF
cdr3_nt: TGTGCCAGCAGTTTCTCGGGAAGGGGATACAATCAGCCCCAGCATTTT
d_call: NA
cdr3_length: 16
j_call: TRBJ1-5
clone_size: NA
v_call: TRBV27

cdr3_aa: CASSPGTGRYGNQPQHF
cdr3_nt: TGTGCCAGTAGTCCCGGGACAGGGAGGTATGGCAATCAGCCCCAGCATTTT
d_call: TRBD1
cdr3_length: 17
j_call: TRBJ1-5
clone_size: NA
v_call: TRBV19

cdr3_aa: CASGLEGAADTQYF
cdr3_nt: TGTGCTAGTGGTCTGGAGGGGGCCGCAGATACGCAGTATTTT
d_call: NA
cdr3_length: 14
j_call: TRBJ2-3
clone_size: NA
v_call: TRBV12-5

cdr3_aa: CATSRPNRGEQFF
cdr3_nt: TGTGCCACCAGCAGACCGAACAGGGGTGAGCAGTTCTTC
d_call: TRBD1
cdr3_length: 13
j_call: TRBJ2-1
clone_size: NA
v_call: TRBV15

cdr3_aa: CASRGRPAGELFF
cdr3_nt: TGTGCCAGTAGAGGACGGCCCGCCGGGGAGCTGTTTTTT
d_call: NA
cdr3_length: 13
j_call: TRBJ2-2
clone_size: NA
v_call: TRBV19

cdr3_aa: CASSVRDRGLEAFF
cdr3_nt: TGCGCCAGCAGCGTACGGGACAGGGGGCTGGAAGCTTTCTTT
d_call: TRBD1
cdr3_length: 14
j_call: TRBJ1-1
clone_size: NA
v_call: TRBV5-1

cdr3_aa: CASRPAIAIGELFF
cdr3_nt: TGTGCCAGCAGGCCAGCCATAGCAATCGGGGAGCTGTTTTTT
d_call: NA
cdr3_length: 14
j_call: TRBJ2-2
clone_size: NA
v_call: TRBV28

cdr3_aa: CASSARVDRGRGSPLHF
cdr3_nt: TGTGCCAGCAGCGCAAGGGTTGACAGGGGGCGAGGTTCACCCCTCCACTTT
d_call: TRBD1
cdr3_length: 17
j_call: TRBJ1-6
clone_size: NA
v_call: TRBV7-9

cdr3_aa: CASSPTTRGYEQYF
cdr3_nt: TGTGCCAGCAGCCCGACGACCAGGGGCTACGAGCAGTACTTC
d_call: NA
cdr3_length: 14
j_call: TRBJ2-7
clone_size: once
v_call: TRBV9

cdr3_aa: CASGLPPPYGYTF
cdr3_nt: TGTGCTAGTGGTTTGCCACCGCCCTATGGCTACACCTTC
d_call: NA
cdr3_length: 13
j_call: TRBJ1-2
clone_size: NA
v_call: TRBV12-5

cdr3_aa: CASTDQHTDTQYF
cdr3_nt: TGTGCCAGCACAGACCAGCACACAGATACGCAGTATTTT
d_call: NA
cdr3_length: 13
j_call: TRBJ2-3
clone_size: NA
v_call: TRBV6-5

cdr3_aa: CASSLGRDRTYNEQFF
cdr3_nt: TGTGCCAGCAGTCTGGGCCGGGACCGCACCTACAATGAGCAGTTCTTC
d_call: NA
cdr3_length: 16
j_call: TRBJ2-1
clone_size: NA
v_call: TRBV5-4

cdr3_aa: CASSPGQVRLDTQYF
cdr3_nt: TGTGCCAGCAGCCCCGGACAGGTGCGGTTGGATACGCAGTATTTT
d_call: TRBD1
cdr3_length: 15
j_call: TRBJ2-3
clone_size: NA
v_call: TRBV7-3

cdr3_aa: CASSFPTGANVLTF
cdr3_nt: TGTGCCAGCAGCTTCCCCACTGGGGCCAACGTCCTGACTTTC
d_call: NA
cdr3_length: 14
j_call: TRBJ2-6
clone_size: NA
v_call: TRBV7-9

cdr3_aa: CASSLEGRLGNTIYF
cdr3_nt: TGTGCCAGCTCCTTGGAGGGACGGTTGGGAAACACCATATATTTT
d_call: NA
cdr3_length: 15
j_call: TRBJ1-3
clone_size: NA
v_call: TRBV9

cdr3_aa: CASSQLGTRSNNEQFF
cdr3_nt: TGTGCCAGCAGCCAACTTGGGACCCGTTCAAACAATGAGCAGTTCTTC
d_call: NA
cdr3_length: 16
j_call: TRBJ2-1
clone_size: NA
v_call: TRBV4-2

cdr3_aa: CASSPGTNYGYTF
cdr3_nt: TGTGCCAGTAGCCCGGGGACAAACTATGGCTACACCTTC
d_call: NA
cdr3_length: 13
j_call: TRBJ1-2
clone_size: NA
v_call: TRBV19

cdr3_aa: CASSWGNSGTGTGEQYF
cdr3_nt: TGTGCCAGCAGCTGGGGAAATTCCGGGACAGGGACGGGGGAGCAGTACTTC
d_call: TRBD1
cdr3_length: 17
j_call: TRBJ2-7
clone_size: NA
v_call: TRBV11-2

cdr3_aa: CASSMGKYTEAFF
cdr3_nt: TGTGCCAGTAGTATGGGGAAGTACACTGAAGCTTTCTTT
d_call: NA
cdr3_length: 13
j_call: TRBJ1-1
clone_size: NA
v_call: TRBV19

cdr3_aa: CATSRAWDEQFF
cdr3_nt: TGTGCCACCAGCAGGGCCTGGGATGAGCAGTTCTTC
d_call: NA
cdr3_length: 12
j_call: TRBJ2-1
clone_size: NA
v_call: TRBV15

cdr3_aa: CASSPADGYEQYF
cdr3_nt: TGTGCCAGCTCACCAGCGGATGGGTACGAGCAGTACTTC
d_call: NA
cdr3_length: 13
j_call: TRBJ2-7
clone_size: NA
v_call: TRBV18

cdr3_aa: CASSLQGTDTQYF
cdr3_nt: TGTGCCAGCAGTTTGCAGGGAACAGATACGCAGTATTTT
d_call: NA
cdr3_length: 13
j_call: TRBJ2-3
clone_size: NA
v_call: TRBV28

cdr3_aa: CACAGPVSNQPQHF
cdr3_nt: TGTGCCTGTGCGGGCCCCGTTAGCAATCAGCCCCAGCATTTT
d_call: NA
cdr3_length: 14
j_call: TRBJ1-5
clone_size: NA
v_call: TRBV28

cdr3_aa: CASLGTGSSYEQYF
cdr3_nt: TGTGCCAGCTTAGGGACAGGGAGCTCCTACGAGCAGTACTTC
d_call: TRBD1
cdr3_length: 14
j_call: TRBJ2-7
clone_size: NA
v_call: TRBV5-8

cdr3_aa: CSVGAETGVSDTQYF
cdr3_nt: TGCAGCGTTGGAGCTGAGACAGGGGTTTCAGATACGCAGTATTTT
d_call: TRBD1
cdr3_length: 15
j_call: TRBJ2-3
clone_size: NA
v_call: TRBV29-1

cdr3_aa: CASSPRDRGPGKLFF
cdr3_nt: TGCGCCAGCAGCCCTAGGGACAGGGGGCCGGGAAAACTGTTTTTT
d_call: TRBD1
cdr3_length: 15
j_call: TRBJ1-4
clone_size: NA
v_call: TRBV5-1

cdr3_aa: CASTDRVGYGYTF
cdr3_nt: TGTGCCAGCACCGACAGGGTGGGGTATGGCTACACCTTC
d_call: TRBD1
cdr3_length: 13
j_call: TRBJ1-2
clone_size: NA
v_call: TRBV27

cdr3_aa: CASSIDRGGQNTEAFF
cdr3_nt: TGTGCCAGTAGTATAGATCGGGGGGGGCAGAACACTGAAGCTTTCTTT
d_call: NA
cdr3_length: 16
j_call: TRBJ1-1
clone_size: once
v_call: TRBV19

cdr3_aa: CASSSRYNEQFF
cdr3_nt: TGTGCCAGCAGCTCAAGGTACAATGAGCAGTTCTTC
d_call: NA
cdr3_length: 12
j_call: TRBJ2-1
clone_size: once
v_call: TRBV7-9

cdr3_aa: CASSSRWGSGQETQYF
cdr3_nt: TGTGCCAGCAGTTCCCGGTGGGGTAGCGGACAAGAGACCCAGTACTTC
d_call: NA
cdr3_length: 16
j_call: TRBJ2-5
clone_size: NA
v_call: TRBV28

cdr3_aa: CASSPVLNQPQHF
cdr3_nt: TGTGCCAGCAGCCCCGTCCTCAATCAGCCCCAGCATTTT
d_call: NA
cdr3_length: 13
j_call: TRBJ1-5
clone_size: few
v_call: TRBV6-5

cdr3_aa: CASSLREKLFF
cdr3_nt: TGTGCCAGCAGCTTGCGAGAAAAACTGTTTTTT
d_call: NA
cdr3_length: 11
j_call: TRBJ1-4
clone_size: few
v_call: TRBV7-9

cdr3_aa: CASSPRVGARTGELFF
cdr3_nt: TGTGCCAGCAGCCCCCGAGTGGGCGCGAGGACCGGGGAGCTGTTTTTT
d_call: NA
cdr3_length: 16
j_call: TRBJ2-2
clone_size: NA
v_call: TRBV7-2

cdr3_aa: CASSHRQGGETQYF
cdr3_nt: TGTGCCAGCAGCCACCGACAGGGTGGAGAGACCCAGTACTTC
d_call: TRBD1
cdr3_length: 14
j_call: TRBJ2-5
clone_size: NA
v_call: TRBV5-5

cdr3_aa: CAWSALFGGEQFF
cdr3_nt: TGTGCCTGGAGTGCCCTTTTCGGGGGTGAGCAGTTCTTC
d_call: NA
cdr3_length: 13
j_call: TRBJ2-1
clone_size: NA
v_call: TRBV30

cdr3_aa: CASSPNWREEGYEQYF
cdr3_nt: TGTGCCAGCTCACCAAATTGGCGGGAGGAGGGATACGAGCAGTACTTC
d_call: TRBD2
cdr3_length: 16
j_call: TRBJ2-7
clone_size: NA
v_call: TRBV18

cdr3_aa: CASSTGTRFRDEQFF
cdr3_nt: TGTGCCAGCAGTACCGGGACCAGATTTCGCGATGAGCAGTTCTTC
d_call: NA
cdr3_length: 15
j_call: TRBJ2-1
clone_size: NA
v_call: TRBV27

cdr3_aa: CAIPGKGNQPQHF
cdr3_nt: TGTGCCATCCCCGGGAAGGGAAATCAGCCCCAGCATTTT
d_call: NA
cdr3_length: 13
j_call: TRBJ1-5
clone_size: NA
v_call: TRBV28

cdr3_aa: CASSYPALGQGQGNTEAFF
cdr3_nt: TGTGCCAGCAGTTACCCAGCCCTGGGACAGGGCCAGGGGAACACTGAAGCTTTCTTT
d_call: TRBD1
cdr3_length: 19
j_call: TRBJ1-1
clone_size: once
v_call: TRBV27

cdr3_aa: CASSEGALTGLGTEAFF
cdr3_nt: TGTGCCAGCAGTGAGGGGGCCCTGACAGGATTGGGAACTGAAGCTTTCTTT
d_call: NA
cdr3_length: 17
j_call: TRBJ1-1
clone_size: NA
v_call: TRBV2

cdr3_aa: CASTLYAGTNTGELFF
cdr3_nt: TGTGCCAGTACCCTATACGCAGGCACGAACACCGGGGAGCTGTTTTTT
d_call: NA
cdr3_length: 16
j_call: TRBJ2-2
clone_size: NA
v_call: TRBV19